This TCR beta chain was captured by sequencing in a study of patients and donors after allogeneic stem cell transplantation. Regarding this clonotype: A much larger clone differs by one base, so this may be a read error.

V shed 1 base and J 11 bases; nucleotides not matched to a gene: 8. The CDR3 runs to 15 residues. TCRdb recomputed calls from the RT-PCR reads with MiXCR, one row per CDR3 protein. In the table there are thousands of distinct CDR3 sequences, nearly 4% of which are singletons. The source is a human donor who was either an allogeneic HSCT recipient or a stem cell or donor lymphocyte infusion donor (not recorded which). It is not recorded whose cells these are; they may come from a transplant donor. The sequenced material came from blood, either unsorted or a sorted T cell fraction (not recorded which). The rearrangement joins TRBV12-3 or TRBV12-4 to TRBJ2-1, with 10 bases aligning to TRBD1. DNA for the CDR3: TGTGCCAGCAGTTTAGATAGGACAGGGGGAAATAAGCAGTTCTTC. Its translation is CASSLDRTGGNKQFF.